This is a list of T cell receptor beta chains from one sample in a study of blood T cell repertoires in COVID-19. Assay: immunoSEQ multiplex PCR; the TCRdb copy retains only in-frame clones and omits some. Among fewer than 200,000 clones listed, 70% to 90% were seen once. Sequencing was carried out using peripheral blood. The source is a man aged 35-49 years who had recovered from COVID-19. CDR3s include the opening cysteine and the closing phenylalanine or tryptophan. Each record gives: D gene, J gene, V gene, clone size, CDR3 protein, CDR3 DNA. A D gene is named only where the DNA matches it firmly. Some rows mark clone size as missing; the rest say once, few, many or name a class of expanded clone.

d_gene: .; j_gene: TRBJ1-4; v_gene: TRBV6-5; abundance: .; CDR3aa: CASSYSPSGGQEKLFF; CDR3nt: TGTGCCAGCAGTTACTCGCCTTCGGGGGGCCAGGAAAAACTGTTTTTT
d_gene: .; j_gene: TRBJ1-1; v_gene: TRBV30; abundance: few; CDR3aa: CAWSLRSTEAFF; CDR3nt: TGTGCCTGGAGTTTAAGGAGTACTGAAGCTTTCTTT
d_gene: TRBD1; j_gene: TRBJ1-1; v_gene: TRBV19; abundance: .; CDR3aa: CASSRGQGVGTEAFF; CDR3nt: TGTGCCAGTAGTAGGGGACAGGGGGTAGGGACTGAAGCTTTCTTT
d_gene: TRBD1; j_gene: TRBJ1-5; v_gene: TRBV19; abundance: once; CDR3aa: CASRRDRDGPQHF; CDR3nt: TGTGCCAGTAGGAGGGACAGGGATGGACCCCAGCATTTT
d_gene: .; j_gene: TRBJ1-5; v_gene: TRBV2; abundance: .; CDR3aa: CASSAHRSENQPQHF; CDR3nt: TGTGCCAGCAGCGCCCATAGATCGGAGAATCAGCCCCAGCATTTT
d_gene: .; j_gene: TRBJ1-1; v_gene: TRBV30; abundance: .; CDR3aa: CAWSSTGSTEAFF; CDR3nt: TGTGCCTGGAGTTCTACAGGGTCCACTGAAGCTTTCTTT
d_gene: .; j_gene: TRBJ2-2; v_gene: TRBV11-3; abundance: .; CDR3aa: CASSLCYRTNTGELFF; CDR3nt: TGTGCCAGCAGCTTGTGCTACCGAACTAACACCGGGGAGCTGTTTTTT
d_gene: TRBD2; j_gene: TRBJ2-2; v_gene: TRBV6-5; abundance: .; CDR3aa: CASSLGLAAGELFF; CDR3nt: TGTGCCAGCAGCTTAGGACTAGCCGCCGGGGAGCTGTTTTTT
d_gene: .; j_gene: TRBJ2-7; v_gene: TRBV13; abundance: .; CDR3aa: CASSSPTGEQYF; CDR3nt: TGTGCCAGCAGCAGCCCTACGGGGGAGCAGTACTTC
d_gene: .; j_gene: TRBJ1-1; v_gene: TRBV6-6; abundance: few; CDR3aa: CATLQGWGNTEAFF; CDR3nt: TGTGCCACCCTACAGGGATGGGGGAACACTGAAGCTTTCTTT
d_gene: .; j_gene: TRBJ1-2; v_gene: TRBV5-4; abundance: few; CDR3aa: CASSLSVADYGYTF; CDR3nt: TGTGCCAGCAGCTTGTCTGTGGCAGACTATGGCTACACCTTC
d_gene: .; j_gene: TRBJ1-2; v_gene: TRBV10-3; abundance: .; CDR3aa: CAISELEGGYYGYTF; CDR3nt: TGTGCCATCAGTGAGTTGGAAGGAGGGTACTATGGCTACACCTTC
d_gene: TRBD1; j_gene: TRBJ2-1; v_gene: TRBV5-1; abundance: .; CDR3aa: CASRPDRDYEQFF; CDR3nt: TGCGCCAGCAGACCGGACAGGGACTATGAGCAGTTCTTC
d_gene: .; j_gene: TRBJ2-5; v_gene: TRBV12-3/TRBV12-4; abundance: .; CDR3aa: CASNAQGEETQYF; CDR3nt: TGTGCCAGCAACGCCCAGGGCGAAGAGACCCAGTACTTC
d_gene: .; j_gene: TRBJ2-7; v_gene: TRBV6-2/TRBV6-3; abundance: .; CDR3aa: CASSSWEGGPNEQYF; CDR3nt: TGTGCCAGCAGTTCCTGGGAGGGGGGCCCAAACGAGCAGTACTTC
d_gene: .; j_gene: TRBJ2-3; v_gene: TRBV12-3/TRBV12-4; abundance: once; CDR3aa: CASSPGVADTQYF; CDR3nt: TGTGCCAGCAGTCCAGGGGTAGCAGATACGCAGTATTTT
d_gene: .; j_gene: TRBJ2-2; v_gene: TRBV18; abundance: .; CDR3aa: CASSPRLLANTGELFF; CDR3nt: TGTGCCAGCTCACCACGTCTACTCGCGAACACCGGGGAGCTGTTTTTT
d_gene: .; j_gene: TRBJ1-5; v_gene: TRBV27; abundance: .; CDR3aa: CASSLVGGSNQPQHF; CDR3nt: TGTGCCAGCAGTTTGGTTGGGGGGTCCAATCAGCCCCAGCATTTT
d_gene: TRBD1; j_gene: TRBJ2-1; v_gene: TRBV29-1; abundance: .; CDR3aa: CSAPGQGDNAQFF; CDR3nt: TGCAGCGCCCCGGGACAGGGCGACAATGCGCAGTTCTTC